These 11 T cell receptor beta chains share one sample of origin, sequenced in a study of T-cell memory formation after mild COVID-19. TCRdb re-called the 5' RACE reads with MiXCR, one entry per CDR3 protein. In the table there are about 270,000 distinct CDR3 sequences, around 15% of which are singletons. Specimen: PBMCs or a T cell subset sorted from them (not recorded which). The receptors come from a man younger than 30 who had mild COVID-19 (a few samples of this study predate the infection). Cell type and time point are not known.

Only a few counts were recorded for this clonotype. The chain uses TRBV11-3 and TRBJ1-6; D uncertain. The ends were cut back, 5 bases at V and 10 bases at J, with 21 bases in the middle. The CDR3 covers 16 residues. Germline-derived CDR1 and CDR2 are SGHNT and YENEEA. The CDR3 DNA follows: TGTGCCAGCAGCCCCCCTAGGATTCGGTTGGGATCACCCCTCCACTTT. Protein sequence: CASSPPRIRLGSPLHF. Variable domain in full (rest from reference TRBV11-3 and TRBJ1-6): EAGVVQSPRYKIIEKKQPVAFWCNPISGHNTLYWYLQNLGQGPELLIRYENEEAVDDSQLPKDRFSAERLKGVDSTLKIQPAELGDSAVYLCASSPPRIRLGSPLHFGNGTRLTVT.

This clonotype was counted at least ten times. This chain joins TRBV5-1 and TRBJ2-7, with a tentative D call TRBD1 (5 bases). V lost 0 bases and J 5 bases, leaving 15 bases between the germline ends. The CDR3 is 15 amino acids. Germline CDR1 SGHRS, CDR2 YFSETQ. The CDR3 sequence is CASSLEGQGSDEQYV. The CDR3 coding sequence is TGCGCCAGCAGCTTGGAAGGGCAGGGCAGCGACGAGCAGTACGTC.

In this sample, this clonotype turned up a few times. The chain is built from TRBV5-1 and TRBJ1-6; 9 bases agree with TRBD1. Losses at the gene ends were 4 bases for V and 10 bases for J; bases not matched to a gene: 9. Germline V gene data show CDR1 as SGHRS and CDR2 as YFSETQ. The CDR3 has 15 residues. CDR3 protein: CASSGEDRGLSPLHF. DNA for the CDR3: TGCGCCAGCAGCGGCGAGGACAGGGGTCTGTCACCCCTCCACTTT.

A few counts support this clonotype. The chain has TRBV5-1 and TRBJ1-5; perhaps TRBD1 as D (6 bases). Looked up from germline, CDR1 is SGHRS and CDR2 is YFSETQ. V dropped 2 bases and J dropped 7 bases, with 16 bases sitting between them. The CDR3 totals 15 residues. CDR3 bases: TGCGCCAGCAGCTTCTCAGGGGAGGTCGGACAGCCCCAGCATTTT. Amino acids: CASSFSGEVGQPQHF.

In this sample, this clonotype turned up a few times. This chain joins TRBV6-1 and TRBJ2-2, with D possibly TRBD2 on 5 matching bases. Trimming left V 1 base short and J 3 bases short, with 9 bases between. Germline V lookup: CDR1 MNHNS, CDR2 SASEGT. CDR3 length: 15 residues. CDR3 nucleotides: TGTGCCAGCAGTGAAGGCGGGTCCGACACCGGGGAGCTGTTTTTT. This sequence encodes CASSEGGSDTGELFF.

This clonotype was counted a few times. The V gene is TRBV7-2, the J gene TRBJ2-6; D unclear. The CDR3 extends over 13 amino acids. Deletions cut 3 bases from V and 3 bases from J, with 3 bases between. Germline values: CDR1 SGHTA, CDR2 FQGNSA. The CDR3 nucleotides are TGTGCCAGCAGCTTGTTTGGGGCCAACGTCCTGACTTTC. This codes for CASSLFGANVLTF.

This clonotype has only a few counts. J is TRBJ2-5 and V is TRBV5-1; no definite D call. The CDR3 consists of 13 residues. Germline-derived CDR1 and CDR2 are SGHRS and YFSETQ. The ends were cut back, 2 bases at V and 3 bases at J, with 8 bases in the middle. The CDR3 protein is CASSLGVEETQYF. The DNA for the CDR3 is TGCGCCAGCAGCTTAGGCGTTGAAGAGACCCAGTACTTC.

This clonotype occurred a few times. This chain joins TRBV20-1 and TRBJ1-2; D is unclear. The CDR3 is made up of 15 amino acids. Germline V gives CDR1 DFQATT, CDR2 SNEGSKA (reference sequence). Trimming removed 0 bases at V and 6 bases at J, with 17 bases between. This chain's CDR3 is CSARDLRGGFDGYTF. Here the CDR3 DNA reads TGCAGTGCTAGAGATCTCCGGGGTGGCTTCGATGGCTACACCTTC.

The sample holds a few counts of this clonotype. This chain joins TRBV19 and TRBJ2-2, with D possibly called TRBD1 or TRBD2 (5 bases each). V was shortened by 3 bases and J by 6 bases, with 11 bases between the two germline ends. This CDR3 comprises 14 residues. Germline V gene lookup returns CDR1 LNHDA and CDR2 SQIVND (reference sequence). In DNA, the CDR3 is TGTGCCAGTAGTATTGTCCGAGGGGCCGGGGAGCTGTTTTTT. Translated, it gives CASSIVRGAGELFF.

This clonotype was counted a few times. The V and J genes are TRBV6-6 and TRBJ1-3; no reliable D call. With 9 bases removed from V and 0 bases from J, the gap between germline ends came to 12 bases. Germline assignment: CDR1 MNHNY and CDR2 SVGAGI (reference sequence). The CDR3 covers 14 residues. The DNA of the CDR3 is TGTGCCAGTTATAAGACTGACTCTGGAAACACCATATATTTT. It yields the protein CASYKTDSGNTIYF.

V gene TRBV7-2 combines with J gene TRBJ2-2; D uncertain. This CDR3 is 16 amino acids long. Germline CDR1 is SGHTA and CDR2 is FQGNSA. The ends were cut back, 1 base at V and 0 bases at J, with 9 bases in the middle. CDR3 nucleotides: TGTGCCAGCAGCTTAGGCAGCCCGTCGAACACCGGGGAGCTGTTTTTT. Translation: CASSLGSPSNTGELFF.